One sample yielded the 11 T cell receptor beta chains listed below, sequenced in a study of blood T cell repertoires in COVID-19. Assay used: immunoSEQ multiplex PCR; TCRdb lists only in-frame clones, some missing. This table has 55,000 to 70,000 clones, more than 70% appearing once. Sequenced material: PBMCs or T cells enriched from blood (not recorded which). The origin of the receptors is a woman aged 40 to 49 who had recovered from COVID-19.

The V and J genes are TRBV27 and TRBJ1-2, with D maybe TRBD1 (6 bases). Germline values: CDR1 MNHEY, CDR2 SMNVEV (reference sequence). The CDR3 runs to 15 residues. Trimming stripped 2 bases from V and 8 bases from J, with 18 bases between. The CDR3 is CASSLGGRAVGGYTF. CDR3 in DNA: TGTGCCAGCAGTTTAGGGGGCAGGGCGGTGGGCGGCTACACCTTC.

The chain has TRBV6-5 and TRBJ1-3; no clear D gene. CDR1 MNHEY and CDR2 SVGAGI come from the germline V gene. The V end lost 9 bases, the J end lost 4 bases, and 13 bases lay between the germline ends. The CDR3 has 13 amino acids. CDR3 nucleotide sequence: TGTGCCAGTATGAACTTCGGGGGAAACACCATATATTTT. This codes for CASMNFGGNTIYF.

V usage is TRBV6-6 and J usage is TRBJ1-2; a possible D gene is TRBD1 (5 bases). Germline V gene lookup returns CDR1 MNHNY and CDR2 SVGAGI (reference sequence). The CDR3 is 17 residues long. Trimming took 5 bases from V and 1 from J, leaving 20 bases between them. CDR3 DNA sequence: TGTGCCAGCAGTCAGGGAGCCAGGGTGGGACTTAACTATGGCTACACCTTC. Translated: CASSQGARVGLNYGYTF.

CDR3 residues: CASSYQGHYGYTF. The CDR3 DNA is TGTGCCAGCAGTTACCAGGGGCACTATGGCTACACCTTC. The J gene is TRBJ1-2, the V gene TRBV6-5; the D gene is possibly TRBD1 (6 bases). CDR1 and CDR2 from the germline V gene are MNHEY and SVGAGI. Trimming shortened V by 2 bases and J by 3 bases, and 7 bases separated the two germline ends. CDR3 size: 13 residues.

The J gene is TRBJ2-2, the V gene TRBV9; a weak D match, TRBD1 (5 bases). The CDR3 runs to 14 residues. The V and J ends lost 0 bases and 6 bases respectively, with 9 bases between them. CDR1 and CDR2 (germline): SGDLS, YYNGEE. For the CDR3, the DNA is TGTGCCAGCAGCGTAGCTCAGGGCGCCGGGGAGCTGTTTTTT. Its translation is CASSVAQGAGELFF.

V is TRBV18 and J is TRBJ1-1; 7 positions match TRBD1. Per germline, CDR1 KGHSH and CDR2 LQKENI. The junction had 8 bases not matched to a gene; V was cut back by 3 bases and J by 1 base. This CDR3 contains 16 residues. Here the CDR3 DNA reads TGTGCCAGCTCACCTCTGGGACAGACTGCGAACACTGAAGCTTTCTTT. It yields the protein CASSPLGQTANTEAFF.

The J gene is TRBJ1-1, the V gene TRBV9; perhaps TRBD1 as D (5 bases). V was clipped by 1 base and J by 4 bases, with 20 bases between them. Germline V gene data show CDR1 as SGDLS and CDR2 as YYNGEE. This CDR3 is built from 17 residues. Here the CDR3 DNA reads TGTGCCAGCAGCGTATCAGACACGACAGAGGCCGGCACTGAAGCTTTCTTT. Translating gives CASSVSDTTEAGTEAFF. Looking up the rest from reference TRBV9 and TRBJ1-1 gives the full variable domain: DSGVTQTPKHLITATGQRVTLRCSPRSGDLSVYWYQQSLDQGLQFLIQYYNGEERAKGNILERFSAQQFPDLHSELNLSSLELGDSALYFCASSVSDTTEAGTEAFFGQGTRLTVV.

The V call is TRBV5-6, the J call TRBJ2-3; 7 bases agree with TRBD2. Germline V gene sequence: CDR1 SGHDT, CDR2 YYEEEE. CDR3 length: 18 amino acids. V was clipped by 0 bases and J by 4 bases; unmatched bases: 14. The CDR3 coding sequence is TGTGCCAGCAGCTTGGCCAGAGGGAGCGGGAAGAGGTCAGATACGCAGTATTTT. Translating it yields CASSLARGSGKRSDTQYF.

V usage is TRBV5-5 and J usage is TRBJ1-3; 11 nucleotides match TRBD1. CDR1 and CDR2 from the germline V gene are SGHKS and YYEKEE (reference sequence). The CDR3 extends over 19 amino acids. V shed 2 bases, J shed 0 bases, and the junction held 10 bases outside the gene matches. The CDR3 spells CASSLRWDRGSVSGNTIYF. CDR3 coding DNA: TGTGCCAGCAGCTTACGATGGGACAGGGGGTCCGTCTCTGGAAACACCATATATTTT.

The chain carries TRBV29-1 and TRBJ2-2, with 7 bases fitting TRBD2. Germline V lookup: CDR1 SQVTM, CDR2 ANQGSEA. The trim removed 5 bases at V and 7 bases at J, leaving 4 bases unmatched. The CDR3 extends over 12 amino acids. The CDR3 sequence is CSVSREGGELFF. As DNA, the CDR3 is TGCAGCGTTTCAAGGGAGGGCGGGGAGCTGTTTTTT.

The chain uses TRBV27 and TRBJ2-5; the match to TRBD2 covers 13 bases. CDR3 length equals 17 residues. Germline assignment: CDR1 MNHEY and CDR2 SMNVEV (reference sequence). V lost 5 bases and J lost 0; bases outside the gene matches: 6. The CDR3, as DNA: TGTGCCAGCAGTCTACTAGCGGGGGGGCGGAACCAAGAGACCCAGTACTTC. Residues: CASSLLAGGRNQETQYF.